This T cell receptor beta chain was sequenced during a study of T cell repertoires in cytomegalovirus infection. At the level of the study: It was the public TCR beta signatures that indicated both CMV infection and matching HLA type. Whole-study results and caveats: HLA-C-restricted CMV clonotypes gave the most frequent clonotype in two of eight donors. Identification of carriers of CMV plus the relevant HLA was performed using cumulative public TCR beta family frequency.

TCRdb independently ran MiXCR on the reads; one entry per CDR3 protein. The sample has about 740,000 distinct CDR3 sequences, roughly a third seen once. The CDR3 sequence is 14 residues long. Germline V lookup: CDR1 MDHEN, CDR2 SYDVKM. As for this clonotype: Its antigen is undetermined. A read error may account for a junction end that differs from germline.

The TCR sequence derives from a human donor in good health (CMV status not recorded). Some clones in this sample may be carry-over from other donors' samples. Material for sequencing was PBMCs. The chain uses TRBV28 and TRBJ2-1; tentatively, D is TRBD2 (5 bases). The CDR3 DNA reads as TGTGCCAGCAGTTCCCCGGGATCCTTCAATGAGCAGTTCTTC. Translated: CASSSPGSFNEQFF.